The rows below give T cell receptor beta chains drawn from one sample of a study of blood T cell repertoires in COVID-19. Repertoires were generated with immunoSEQ multiplex PCR, while TCRdb's copy carries only in-frame clones and drops some. The sample holds 20,000 to 25,000 clones; 80% to 90% are singletons and the top ten take 5% to 7.5%. Material for sequencing was peripheral blood. The source is a human donor in a cohort sampled during active COVID-19. CDR3s include the opening cysteine and the closing phenylalanine or tryptophan. D genes are given only for firm matches. The size entry is marked missing in some rows and otherwise reads once, few, many or a size class.

clone_size	d_call	j_call	v_call	cdr3_aa	cdr3_nt
once	-	TRBJ2-2	TRBV6-5	CASSYSSGNTGELFF	TGTGCCAGCAGTTACTCCTCAGGGAACACCGGGGAGCTGTTTTTT
-	-	TRBJ2-5	TRBV3-1/TRBV3-2	CASSQDLEWGETQYF	TGTGCCAGCAGCCAAGATCTTGAGTGGGGCGAGACCCAGTACTTC
once	TRBD2	TRBJ2-5	TRBV7-9	CASSPGTSGLLETQYF	TGTGCCAGCAGCCCAGGGACTAGCGGTCTTTTGGAGACCCAGTACTTC
-	-	TRBJ1-5	TRBV7-2	CASSRAGGNQPQHF	TGTGCCAGCAGTAGGGCAGGGGGCAATCAGCCCCAGCATTTT
-	TRBD1	TRBJ2-7	TRBV18	CASSPGQEAYEQYF	TGTGCCAGCTCACCGGGACAGGAGGCCTACGAGCAGTACTTC
-	TRBD1	TRBJ2-2	TRBV18	CASSPSDRSHPDRELFF	TGTGCCAGCTCACCTTCGGACAGGAGCCATCCGGACCGGGAGCTGTTTTTT
-	TRBD2	TRBJ2-7	TRBV11-2	CASSPFSGISHEQYF	TGTGCCAGCAGCCCTTTTAGCGGGATCAGCCACGAGCAGTACTTC
-	-	TRBJ1-1	TRBV6-1	CASSEHPGAFF	TGTGCCAGCAGTGAACACCCAGGGGCTTTCTTT
-	-	TRBJ1-2	TRBV28	CASSFSGPRNYGYTF	TGTGCCAGCAGTTTCTCAGGGCCTCGTAACTATGGCTACACCTTC
-	TRBD1	TRBJ1-1	TRBV9	CASSVLTGGNTEAFF	TGTGCCAGCAGCGTCCTAACAGGGGGAAACACTGAAGCTTTCTTT
-	TRBD2	TRBJ2-2	TRBV19	CASSHGLAAGELFF	TGTGCCAGTAGTCACGGACTAGCGGCCGGGGAGCTGTTTTTT
once	-	TRBJ2-3	TRBV28	CASSLGGNTDTQYF	TGTGCCAGCAGTTTAGGGGGGAACACAGATACGCAGTATTTT
few	TRBD1	TRBJ2-2	TRBV14	CASSQRLGTARSGELFF	TGTGCCAGCAGCCAAAGGTTGGGGACAGCCCGATCCGGGGAGCTGTTTTTT
-	-	TRBJ2-1	TRBV6-5	CASRYGTEDDNEQFF	TGTGCCAGCAGATACGGGACTGAGGACGACAATGAGCAGTTCTTC
-	-	TRBJ2-7	TRBV30	CAWGPTGLTYEQYF	TGTGCCTGGGGGCCGACAGGACTGACCTACGAGCAGTACTTC
-	-	TRBJ1-4	TRBV19	CASSWSEKLFF	TGTGCCAGTAGTTGGAGCGAAAAACTGTTTTTT
-	TRBD2	TRBJ2-1	TRBV7-2	CASSSLAGGYNEQFF	TGTGCCAGCAGCTCGCTAGCGGGAGGGTACAATGAGCAGTTCTTC
-	-	TRBJ2-2	TRBV7-8	CASSQLGDGELFF	TGTGCCAGCAGCCAATTAGGGGATGGGGAGCTGTTTTTT
-	-	TRBJ1-6	TRBV6-5	CASTEGFGSPLHF	TGTGCCAGCACAGAGGGATTCGGATCACCCCTCCACTTT
-	-	TRBJ2-7	TRBV4-1	CASSQVLDSTGEQYF	TGCGCCAGCAGCCAAGTTCTAGACTCGACGGGGGAGCAGTACTTC
-	-	TRBJ1-3	TRBV27	CASSLSRGNTIYF	TGTGCCAGCAGTTTATCACGGGGAAACACCATATATTTT
-	TRBD1	TRBJ1-2	TRBV19	CANQGARHGYTF	TGTGCCAATCAGGGGGCTAGGCATGGCTACACCTTC
-	-	TRBJ2-4	TRBV28	CASRQGRLAKNIQYF	TGTGCCAGCAGGCAGGGGCGACTAGCCAAAAACATTCAGTACTTC
-	TRBD2	TRBJ2-1	TRBV30	CAWTAGGRNEQFF	TGTGCCTGGACGGCGGGAGGGAGGAATGAGCAGTTCTTC
-	-	TRBJ2-1	TRBV15	CATSRGTGYNEQFF	TGTGCCACCAGCAGAGGTACAGGGTACAATGAGCAGTTCTTC
-	TRBD1	TRBJ2-7	TRBV6-5	CASRTGEDWYEQYF	TGTGCCAGCAGGACAGGGGAAGATTGGTACGAGCAGTACTTC
-	-	TRBJ1-2	TRBV3-1/TRBV3-2	CASSLDSTF	TGTGCCAGCAGCCTAGACTCCACCTTC
-	-	TRBJ1-1	TRBV24-1	CATSDSVVSLDTEAFF	TGTGCCACCAGTGATTCGGTCGTGTCCCTGGACACTGAAGCTTTCTTT
once	TRBD1	TRBJ2-7	TRBV11-3	CASSLWIQGSGDEQYF	TGTGCCAGCAGCTTATGGATACAGGGGTCCGGCGACGAGCAGTACTTC